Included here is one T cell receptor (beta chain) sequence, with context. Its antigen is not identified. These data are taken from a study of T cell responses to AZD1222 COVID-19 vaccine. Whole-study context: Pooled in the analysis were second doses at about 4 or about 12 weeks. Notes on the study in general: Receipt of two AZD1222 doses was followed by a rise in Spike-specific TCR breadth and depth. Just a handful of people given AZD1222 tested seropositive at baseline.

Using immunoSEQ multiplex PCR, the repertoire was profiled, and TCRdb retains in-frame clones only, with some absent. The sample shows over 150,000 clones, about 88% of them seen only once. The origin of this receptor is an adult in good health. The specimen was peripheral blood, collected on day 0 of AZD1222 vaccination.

The CDR3 DNA sequence: TGTGCCAGCAGCCAAAGTAATTACAGAATACAAGAGACCCAGTACTTC. It translates to CASSQSNYRIQETQYF. The rearrangement links TRBV3-1 (or the pseudogene TRBV3-2) to TRBJ2-5; D is ambiguous. The CDR3 consists of 16 residues. Germline loops: CDR1 LGHDT, CDR2 YNNKEL (reference sequence). The germline V and J ends were trimmed by 2 bases and 2 bases, with 15 bases remaining between them.